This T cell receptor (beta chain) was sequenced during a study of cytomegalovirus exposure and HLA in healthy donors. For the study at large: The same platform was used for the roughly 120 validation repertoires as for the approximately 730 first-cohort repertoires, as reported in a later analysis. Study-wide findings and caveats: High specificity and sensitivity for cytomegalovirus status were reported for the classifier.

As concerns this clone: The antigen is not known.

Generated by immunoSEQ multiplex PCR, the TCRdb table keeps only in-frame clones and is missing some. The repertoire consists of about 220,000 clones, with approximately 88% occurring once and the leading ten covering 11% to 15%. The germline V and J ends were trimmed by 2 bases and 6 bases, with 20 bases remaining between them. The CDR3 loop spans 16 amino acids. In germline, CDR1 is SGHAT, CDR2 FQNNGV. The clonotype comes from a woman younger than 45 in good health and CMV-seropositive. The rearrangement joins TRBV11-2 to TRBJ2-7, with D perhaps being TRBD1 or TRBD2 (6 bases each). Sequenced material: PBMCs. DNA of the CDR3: TGTGCCAGCAGCTTACTGGCGGGGACACAACGTGGCGAGCAGTACTTC. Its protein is CASSLLAGTQRGEQYF.